This T cell receptor (beta chain) was retrieved from a study of response to subunit inactivated influenza vaccine. TCRdb ran MiXCR on the RT-PCR reads and lists one entry per CDR3 protein. Of hundreds of thousands of distinct CDR3 sequences detected, roughly 15% appear once; the ten largest clones hold roughly 7.2%. The CDR3 is 14 amino acids. Germline lookup yields CDR1 DFQATT and CDR2 SNEGSKA (reference sequence). Trimming took 1 base from V and 7 from J, leaving 13 bases between them. This clonotype was observed a few times. Its antigen is currently unknown. Findings and caveats of the study: It was the authors' suggestion that each seasonal influenza vaccination recruits few new T cells.

The sequence came from a man in his fifties who received an inactivated influenza vaccine. Specimen: PBMCs from blood, collected approximately 15 days before vaccination. The J gene is TRBJ2-2, the V gene TRBV20-1, with no clear D. This chain's CDR3 is CSARVHSLFGELFF. In DNA form, the CDR3 reads TGCAGTGCTAGAGTACACAGTTTGTTCGGGGAGCTGTTTTTT.